Ten or more counts support the clone carrying this T cell receptor beta chain. This record belongs to a study of T cells in Graves' hyperthyroidism and ophthalmopathy. Hyperthyroidism had been newly diagnosed in patients aged 18 to 65, and its duration was under 2 months. Clinical symptoms, serum thyroxine, TRAb, thyroid ultrasound and orbital computed tomography established diagnosis. TCR beta CDR3 regions were amplified from RNA. Initially, a first-round RT-PCR of the TCR CDR3 employed the HTBI primer set. Each CDR3 protein is one row after TCRdb ran MiXCR on the multiplex PCR reads. The table lists 140,000 or so distinct CDR3 sequences, approximately 20% of them singletons, with 65% to 80% in the top ten. This CDR3 has 13 amino acids. Looked up from germline, CDR1 is SEHNR and CDR2 is FQNEAQ (reference sequence). V gave up 3 bases and J gave up 8 bases, with 11 bases separating them.

V and J are TRBV7-9 and TRBJ2-1; D could derive from TRBD1 or TRBD2 (5 bases each). Sequencing input: blood. The clonotype comes from a woman aged 45 to 65 with Graves' hyperthyroidism that later progressed to Graves' ophthalmopathy. Written as DNA, the CDR3 is TGTGCCAGCAGCTTGGTACTAGGGGATGAGCAGTTCTTC. Translating gives CASSLVLGDEQFF.